The T cell receptor beta chain under discussion was sequenced for a study of blood T cell repertoires in COVID-19. Sequenced by immunoSEQ multiplex PCR; TCRdb stores in-frame clones only, minus some. Among a few hundred thousand clones listed, 75% to 90% were seen once. V lost 2 bases and J lost 6, with 8 bases in between. CDR1 and CDR2 (germline): SEHNR, FQNEAQ (reference sequence). CDR3 length: 13 amino acids. This clonotype originated in a woman aged 60-70 years who had recovered from COVID-19. The chain joins TRBV7-9 to TRBJ2-1; the D gene is possibly TRBD1 (5 bases). The sequencing sample was made of PBMCs or T cells enriched from blood (not recorded which). In nucleotides, the CDR3 is TGTGCCAGCAGCTTACAGGGAAGCAATGAGCAGTTCTTC. This codes for CASSLQGSNEQFF.